This T cell receptor beta chain was obtained from a study of PD-1 blockade in classical Hodgkin lymphoma. This CDR3 spans 14 amino acids. Germline CDR1 LNHDA, CDR2 SQIVND (reference sequence). The germline V and J ends were trimmed by 9 bases and 1 base, with 13 bases remaining between them. Study-wide points: By C4D1, diversity of CD4+ TCRs had risen significantly, whereas that of CD8+ TCRs had not. Repertoire differences have undefined causes, possibly disease activity or prior therapy. Initiation of nivolumab under 1 year after ASCT led to exclusion of patients.

The data were produced by immunoSEQ multiplex PCR, yet TCRdb's version contains in-frame clones alone and is incomplete. This table has roughly 31,000 clones, 70% to 80% appearing once. Relapse was seen in all patients after autologous stem cell transplantation, and brentuximab vedotin exposure was variable. A single count supports this clone. What it binds is not known. Specimen: peripheral blood mononuclear cells (PBMCs), collected before the second cycle of nivolumab. The origin of this receptor is a human donor with classical Hodgkin lymphoma. The chain employs TRBV19 and TRBJ1-5; D may be TRBD1 (6 bases). CDR3 nucleotides: TGTGCCAGCCAGCTGAGGGGGAGCAATCAGCCCCAGCATTTT. Translation: CASQLRGSNQPQHF.